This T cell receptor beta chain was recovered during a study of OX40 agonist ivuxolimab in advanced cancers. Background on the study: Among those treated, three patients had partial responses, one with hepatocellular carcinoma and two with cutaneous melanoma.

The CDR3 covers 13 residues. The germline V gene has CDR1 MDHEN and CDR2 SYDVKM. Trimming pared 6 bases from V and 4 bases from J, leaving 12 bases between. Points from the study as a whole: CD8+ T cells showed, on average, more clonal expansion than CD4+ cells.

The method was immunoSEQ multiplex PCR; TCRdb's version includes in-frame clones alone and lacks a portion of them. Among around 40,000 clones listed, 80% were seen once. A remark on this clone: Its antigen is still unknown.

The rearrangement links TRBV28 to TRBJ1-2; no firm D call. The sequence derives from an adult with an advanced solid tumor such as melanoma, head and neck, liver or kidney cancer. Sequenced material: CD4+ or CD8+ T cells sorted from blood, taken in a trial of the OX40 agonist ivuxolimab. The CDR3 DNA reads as TGTGCCAGCAGCCCCGAGTCGGGCTATGGCTACACCTTC. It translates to CASSPESGYGYTF.